The 31 T cell receptor beta chains reported below all come from one sample, sequenced in a study of response to subunit inactivated influenza vaccine. From the RT-PCR reads, TCRdb called clonotypes with MiXCR, one entry per CDR3 protein. The table shows hundreds of thousands of distinct CDR3 sequences, with about 18% occurring only once. The starting material was PBMCs from blood, obtained 5 days after vaccination. The receptors here all came from a man aged 50-59 years who received an inactivated influenza vaccine.

In its sample, this clonotype was seen a few times. The CDR3 is CASSHDGGYEQYF. CDR3 in DNA: TGTGCCAGCAGCCATGACGGGGGCTACGAGCAGTACTTC. This rearrangement joins TRBV6-1 to TRBJ2-7, with D tentatively TRBD2 (6 bases). There are 13 residues in the CDR3. V lost 6 bases and J lost 3, with 12 bases in between. Per the germline V gene, CDR1 is MNHNS and CDR2 is SASEGT.

The chain couples TRBV7-3 to TRBJ2-2, with TRBD2 matching over 15 bases. Germline values: CDR1 SGHTA, CDR2 FQGTGA. V shed 5 bases, J shed 0 bases, and the junction held 7 bases outside the gene matches. The CDR3 consists of 19 residues. CDR3 amino acids: CASSVTGLAGGTNTGELFF. In nucleotides, the CDR3 is TGTGCCAGCAGCGTTACGGGACTAGCGGGAGGAACGAACACCGGGGAGCTGTTTTTT.

The chain links TRBV11-1 to TRBJ2-2; D is unresolved. CDR1 and CDR2 from the germline V gene are SGHAT and FQDESV (reference sequence). This CDR3 contains 18 residues. Deletions cut 4 bases from V and 0 bases from J, with 18 bases between. CDR3 bases: TGTGCCAGCAGCTCTCATACGTTACTGGCGGCGAACACCGGGGAGCTGTTTTTT. It codes for CASSSHTLLAANTGELFF.

This clonotype was counted only a few times. The rearrangement links TRBV5-1 to TRBJ2-5; D could derive from TRBD1 or TRBD2 (5 bases each). Germline V lookup: CDR1 SGHRS, CDR2 YFSETQ. Deletions cut 2 bases from V and 2 bases from J, with 13 bases between. The CDR3 runs 15 residues. The CDR3 nucleotides are TGCGCCAGCAGCTTTTTAACGGGACCACAAGAGACCCAGTACTTC. It is translated as CASSFLTGPQETQYF.

The count of this clonotype is one. The genes are TRBV5-1 and TRBJ2-4; 7 positions match TRBD1. CDR1 and CDR2 (germline): SGHRS, YFSETQ. With 0 bases clipped from V and 8 bases from J, the junction kept 5 bases outside the gene matches. The CDR3 length is 14 residues. The CDR3 region is CASSLGQGGDIQYF. CDR3 bases: TGCGCCAGCAGCTTGGGACAGGGTGGGGACATTCAGTACTTC.

The V call is TRBV28, the J call TRBJ2-7, with TRBD1 matching over 8 bases. The germline V gene encodes CDR1 MDHEN and CDR2 SYDVKM. The V segment lost 3 bases and the J segment 4 bases; nucleotides outside the gene matches: 8. This CDR3 is 15 amino acids long. The CDR3 DNA reads as TGTGCCAGCAGTTTTTGGGCAGGGGGCGTATACGAGCAGTACTTC. This translates into CASSFWAGGVYEQYF.

Here the CDR3 reads CASSQDSGRNIQYF. CDR3 nucleotides: TGTGCCAGCTCACAAGATAGCGGGAGGAACATTCAGTACTTC. The V call is TRBV18, the J call TRBJ2-4, with TRBD2 matching over 10 bases. CDR1 is KGHSH, CDR2 LQKENI, per germline. Unmatched junction bases numbered 4, after V lost 4 bases and J lost 7 bases. This CDR3 has 14 residues.

This chain uses TRBV9 with TRBJ1-4, with a tentative D call TRBD1 (5 bases). CDR3 length: 15 amino acids. Between the trimmed V and J ends, which lost 0 bases and 7 bases, there was a span of 13 bases. Germline CDR1 is SGDLS and CDR2 is YYNGEE. CDR3 sequence reads: CASSVGWGKGEKLFF. The CDR3 nucleotides read TGTGCCAGCAGCGTAGGGTGGGGGAAAGGTGAAAAACTGTTTTTT.

A remark on this clonotype: Mismatch with germline at one junction end may stem from a read error. The chain links TRBV27 to TRBJ2-5; no clear D gene. Looked up from germline, CDR1 is MNHEY and CDR2 is SMNVEV (reference sequence). The CDR3 contains 15 residues. In DNA, the CDR3 is TGTGCCAGCAGCATCGGAGTAGGGAACCATGAGACCCAGTACTTC. It encodes CASSIGVGNHETQYF.

The chain joins TRBV6-1 to TRBJ1-2, with TRBD1 matching 9 bases. Germline lookup yields CDR1 MNHNS and CDR2 SASEGT. CDR3 length equals 14 residues. V lost 6 bases to trimming and J lost 4 bases; unmatched junction nucleotides: 6. The CDR3 loop is CASRMTGGTYGYTF. The CDR3 DNA reads TGTGCCAGCAGGATGACAGGGGGTACCTATGGCTACACCTTC.

J is TRBJ1-4 and V is TRBV20-1; D perhaps matches TRBD1 (6 bases). The V end lost 3 bases, the J end lost 7 bases, and 21 bases lay between the germline ends. The CDR3 extends over 16 amino acids. The germline V gene encodes CDR1 DFQATT and CDR2 SNEGSKA (reference sequence). The CDR3 DNA follows: TGCAGTGCTAGCGATGAGACGAAGGGGGGTCGTGAAAAACTGTTTTTT. Protein: CSASDETKGGREKLFF.

This clonotype has at least ten counts. The chain combines TRBV5-5 with TRBJ2-1; 9 positions match TRBD2. Germline V CDR1 and CDR2: SGHKS, YYEKEE (reference sequence). The J segment lost 4 bases and the V segment lost 1 base, leaving 6 bases of the junction unmatched. The CDR3 covers 16 residues. The chain's CDR3 is CASSLIAGGLYNEQFF. CDR3 coding DNA: TGTGCCAGCAGCTTGATCGCGGGGGGGCTTTACAATGAGCAGTTCTTC.

The V gene is TRBV29-1, the J gene TRBJ2-2; 7 bases fit TRBD1. The CDR3 contains 15 residues. The trim removed 7 bases at V and 4 bases at J, leaving 12 bases unmatched. Per germline, CDR1 SQVTM and CDR2 ANQGSEA. For the CDR3, the DNA is TGCAGCGCACAGCGAGGGACAGTGAGCACCGGGGAGCTGTTTTTT. Residues: CSAQRGTVSTGELFF.

The chain recombines TRBV7-2 with TRBJ2-6; D is uncertain. This CDR3 is built from 15 residues. The V end lost 5 bases, the J end lost 2 bases, and 10 bases lay between the germline ends. Germline assignment: CDR1 SGHTA and CDR2 FQGNSA. CDR3 nucleotide sequence: TGTGCCAGCAGCCACTTTAGCCCTGGGGCCAACGTCCTGACTTTC. It specifies CASSHFSPGANVLTF.

This clonotype was observed at least ten times. This chain joins TRBV20-1 and TRBJ2-7; 8 nucleotides agree with TRBD1. The CDR3 is 12 residues long. Germline V gene sequence: CDR1 DFQATT, CDR2 SNEGSKA (reference sequence). V was clipped by 5 bases and J by 6 bases; unmatched bases: 6. The CDR3 loop reads CSAGDRMGEQYF. The CDR3 bases are TGCAGTGCTGGGGACAGGATGGGCGAGCAGTACTTC.

This clonotype was seen only a few times. Germline is not matched at one junction end, which may reflect a read error. The V gene is TRBV6-5, the J gene TRBJ2-7; D is uncertain. The CDR3 has 11 residues. Germline V gene sequence: CDR1 MNHEY, CDR2 SVGAGI. The CDR3 DNA is TGTGCCAGCAGGTCGTCCTCCGAGCAGTACTTC. It encodes CASRSSSEQYF.

This clonotype was picked up a small number of times. This chain connects TRBV12-3 or TRBV12-4 to TRBJ2-3; 8 nucleotides agree with TRBD2. CDR3 length: 15 residues. With 6 bases clipped from V and 0 bases from J, the junction kept 5 bases outside the gene matches. The CDR3 DNA is TGTGCCAGCAGGTGGACTAGCCTTAGCACAGATACGCAGTATTTT. Amino acid sequence: CASRWTSLSTDTQYF.

This clonotype has a handful of counts. The chain employs TRBV21-1 and TRBJ2-1; the D call in the table, TRBD1, was not verified against the DNA. TRBV21-1 is noted as a pseudogene. This CDR3 is built from 14 residues. The CDR3 DNA follows: TGTGCCAGCAGCGGACCGGGACAGGACAATGAGCAGTTCTTC. Its protein product is CASSGPGQDNEQFF.

The V and J genes are TRBV20-1 and TRBJ2-1; 10 nucleotides agree with TRBD1. CDR1 is DFQATT and CDR2 is SNEGSKA in the germline V gene (reference sequence). The CDR3 covers 14 residues. J was trimmed by 8 bases and V by 6 bases; bases with no gene match: 10. CDR3 region: CSANRQGAIYEQFF. The DNA for the CDR3 is TGCAGTGCCAACAGACAGGGGGCGATCTATGAGCAGTTCTTC.

This clonotype was observed many times. V usage is TRBV7-3 and J usage is TRBJ2-1; 11 bases line up with TRBD2. The CDR3 has 17 amino acids. Germline V gives CDR1 SGHTA, CDR2 FQGTGA. After removal of 3 bases from V and 8 bases from J, the junction contained 12 bases not matched to a gene. CDR3 DNA sequence: TGTGCCAGCAGCTTGCGTAGCGGGAGGGGGCGGTTGGATGAGCAGTTCTTC. It codes for CASSLRSGRGRLDEQFF. Combining the CDR3 with reference TRBV7-3 and TRBJ2-1 gives the whole variable domain GAGVSQTPSNKVTEKGKYVELRCDPISGHTALYWYRQSLGQGPEFLIYFQGTGAADDSGLPNDRFFAVRPEGSVSTLKIQRTERGDSAVYLCASSLRSGRGRLDEQFFGPGTRLTVL.

A few counts support this clonotype. CDR3 nucleotide sequence: TGCGCCAGCAGCCAAGATCAGGGGCGCACAGATACGCAGTATTTT. Its translation: CASSQDQGRTDTQYF. The chain employs TRBV4-3 and TRBJ2-3; the D gene is possibly TRBD1 (6 bases). CDR1 and CDR2 (germline): LGHNA, YSLEER. The V end lost 0 bases, the J end lost 1 base, and 8 bases lay between the germline ends. CDR3 length equals 15 residues.

The DNA for the CDR3 is TGTGCCAGCAGCCAAGATCCTGGTAGCAATCAGCCCCAGCATTTT. This gives the protein CASSQDPGSNQPQHF. The chain carries TRBV3-1 and TRBJ1-5; no definite D call. V was clipped by 0 bases and J by 0 bases, with 6 bases between them. The CDR3 has 15 residues. Looked up from germline, CDR1 is LGHDT and CDR2 is YNNKEL (reference sequence).

This chain uses TRBV5-4 with TRBJ2-3; D unclear. CDR1 is SGHNT, CDR2 YYREEE, per germline (reference sequence). The CDR3 has 13 residues. V was trimmed by 3 bases and J by 4 bases, leaving 9 bases between them. The DNA of the CDR3 is TGTGCCAGCAGCTACAACGGGCCAGATACGCAGTATTTT. It is translated as CASSYNGPDTQYF.

This clonotype was detected a few times. The chain joins TRBV12-3 or TRBV12-4 to TRBJ2-1; TRBD2 agrees at 9 bases. The CDR3 is made up of 15 amino acids. V trimming: 4 bases; J trimming: 9 bases; junction bases outside the gene matches: 10. CDR3 protein: CASSSGGGAHGEQFF. The CDR3 region has the DNA TGTGCCAGCAGTTCAGGCGGGGGGGCTCACGGTGAGCAGTTCTTC.

This clonotype was counted only a few times. This chain joins TRBV5-1 and TRBJ2-1; D is undetermined. The germline CDR1 and CDR2 sequences are SGHRS and YFSETQ. The CDR3 has 16 amino acids. V lost 2 bases, J lost 4 bases, and 16 bases lay in between. Here the CDR3 DNA reads TGCGCCAGCAGCTTCGAACCCCAATTGCATTACAATGAGCAGTTCTTC. The encoded protein is CASSFEPQLHYNEQFF.

This clonotype has just a few counts. The gene calls are TRBV5-1 and TRBJ2-7; 10 nucleotides align to TRBD2. Germline V lookup: CDR1 SGHRS, CDR2 YFSETQ. CDR3 size: 14 residues. V lost 7 bases and J lost 0; bases outside the gene matches: 4. The CDR3 coding sequence is TGCGCCAGCGGGGTAGCGGGAGGCTCCTACGAGCAGTACTTC. Protein product: CASGVAGGSYEQYF.

The CDR3 protein is CASSLGGRGEETQYF. In DNA form, the CDR3 reads TGTGCCAGCAGCTTAGGTGGTAGGGGTGAAGAGACCCAGTACTTC. The genes are TRBV7-9 and TRBJ2-5; maybe TRBD1 (5 bases). V lost 1 base and J lost 3, with 12 bases in between. This CDR3 spans 15 amino acids. From germline, CDR1 is SEHNR and CDR2 FQNEAQ (reference sequence).

This sequence joins TRBV6-1 and TRBJ2-7; no reliable D call. V shed 7 bases and J shed 3 bases, with 16 bases lying between them. Germline lookup yields CDR1 MNHNS and CDR2 SASEGT. The CDR3 length is 14 residues. Here the CDR3 reads CASTPSGTFYEQYF. The CDR3 DNA reads TGTGCCAGCACCCCCTCAGGTACCTTCTACGAGCAGTACTTC.

This clonotype has just a few counts. This chain joins TRBV28 and TRBJ2-7; D is unclear. V lost 4 bases, J lost 6 bases, and 7 bases lay in between. In germline, CDR1 is MDHEN, CDR2 SYDVKM. The CDR3 spans 11 residues. DNA of the CDR3: TGTGCCAGCAGTTGGGCAAGCGAGCAGTACTTC. This translates into CASSWASEQYF.

In this sample, this clonotype turned up a few times. The rearrangement links TRBV20-1 to TRBJ1-5; 9 bases line up with TRBD1. V dropped 4 bases and J dropped 5; count of bases not matched to a gene: 3. The germline V gene encodes CDR1 DFQATT and CDR2 SNEGSKA (reference sequence). CDR3 length equals 13 residues. CDR3 in amino acids: CSAKGQGYQPQHF. The CDR3 nucleotides are TGCAGTGCTAAGGGACAGGGATATCAGCCCCAGCATTTT.

The V gene is TRBV10-3, the J gene TRBJ2-7; 9 nucleotides agree with TRBD1. J gave up 3 bases and V 4 bases, and 7 bases lay outside the gene matches. The germline CDR1 and CDR2 sequences are ENHRY and SYGVKD. The CDR3 runs 15 residues. CDR3 loop: CAISGTGAPVYEQYF. DNA for the CDR3: TGTGCCATCAGTGGGACAGGGGCCCCAGTCTACGAGCAGTACTTC.